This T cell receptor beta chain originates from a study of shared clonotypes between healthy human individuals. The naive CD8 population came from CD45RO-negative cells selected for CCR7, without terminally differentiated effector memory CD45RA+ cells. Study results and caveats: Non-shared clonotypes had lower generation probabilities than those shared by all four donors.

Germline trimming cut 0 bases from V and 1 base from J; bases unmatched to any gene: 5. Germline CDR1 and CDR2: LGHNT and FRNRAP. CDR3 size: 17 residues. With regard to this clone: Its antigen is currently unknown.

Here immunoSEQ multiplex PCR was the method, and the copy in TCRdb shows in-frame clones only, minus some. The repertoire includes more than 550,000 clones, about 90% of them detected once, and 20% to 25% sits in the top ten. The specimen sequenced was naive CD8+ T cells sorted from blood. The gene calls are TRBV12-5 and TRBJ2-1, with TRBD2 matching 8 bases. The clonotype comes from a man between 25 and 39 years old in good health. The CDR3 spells CASGLVESGSSYNEQFF. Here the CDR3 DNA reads TGTGCTAGTGGTTTGGTAGAGAGCGGGAGTTCCTACAATGAGCAGTTCTTC.